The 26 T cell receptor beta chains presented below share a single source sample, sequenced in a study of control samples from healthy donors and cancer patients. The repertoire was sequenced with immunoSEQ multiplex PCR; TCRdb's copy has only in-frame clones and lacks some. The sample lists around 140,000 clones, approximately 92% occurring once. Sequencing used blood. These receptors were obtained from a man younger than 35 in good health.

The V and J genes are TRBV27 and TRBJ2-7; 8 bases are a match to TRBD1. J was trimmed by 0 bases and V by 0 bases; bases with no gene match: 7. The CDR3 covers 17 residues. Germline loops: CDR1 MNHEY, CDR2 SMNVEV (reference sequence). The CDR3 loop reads CASSLSIGQGFSYEQYF. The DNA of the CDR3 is TGTGCCAGCAGTTTATCGATCGGACAGGGCTTCTCCTACGAGCAGTACTTC.

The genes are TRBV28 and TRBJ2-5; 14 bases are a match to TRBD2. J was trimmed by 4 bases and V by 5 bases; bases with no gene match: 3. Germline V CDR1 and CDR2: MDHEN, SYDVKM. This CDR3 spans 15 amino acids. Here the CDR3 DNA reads TGTGCCAGCAGTCGACTAGCGGGGGGGCTAGAGACCCAGTACTTC. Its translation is CASSRLAGGLETQYF.

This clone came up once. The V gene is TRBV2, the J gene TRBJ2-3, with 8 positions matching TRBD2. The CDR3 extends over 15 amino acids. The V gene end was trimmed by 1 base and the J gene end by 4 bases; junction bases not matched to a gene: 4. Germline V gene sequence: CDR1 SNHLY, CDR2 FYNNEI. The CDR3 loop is CASSEGSGGADTQYF. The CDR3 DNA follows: TGTGCCAGCAGTGAAGGGAGCGGGGGCGCAGATACGCAGTATTTT.

The CDR3 DNA reads TGTGCCTGGAGCGCACGGGGTACTAGCGACGAGCAGTACTTC. Encoded protein: CAWSARGTSDEQYF. J is TRBJ2-7 and V is TRBV30, with 7 bases lining up with TRBD2. With V trimmed by 3 bases and J by 5 bases, 10 bases remained unmatched. This CDR3 has 14 amino acids. Germline values: CDR1 GTSNPN, CDR2 SVGIG (reference sequence). The complete variable domain, with remaining parts taken from reference TRBV30 and TRBJ2-7, reads SQTIHQWPATLVQPVGSPLSLECTVEGTSNPNLYWYRQAAGRGLQLLFYSVGIGQISSEVPQNLSASRPQDRQFILSSKKLLLSDSGFYLCAWSARGTSDEQYFGPGTRLTVT.

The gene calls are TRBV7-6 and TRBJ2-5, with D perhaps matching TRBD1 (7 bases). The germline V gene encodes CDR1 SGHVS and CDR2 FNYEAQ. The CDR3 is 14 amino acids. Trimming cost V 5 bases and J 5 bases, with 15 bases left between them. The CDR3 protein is CASSPGGTAETQYF. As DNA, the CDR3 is TGTGCCAGCAGCCCCGGAGGGACAGCCGAGACCCAGTACTTC.

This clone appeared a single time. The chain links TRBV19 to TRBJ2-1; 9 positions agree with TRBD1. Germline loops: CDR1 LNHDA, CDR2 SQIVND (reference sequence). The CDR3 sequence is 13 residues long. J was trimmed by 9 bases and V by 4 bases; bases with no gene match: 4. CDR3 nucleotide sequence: TGTGCCAGTAGTAGAACAGGGGGCGGTGAGCAGTTCTTC. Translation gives CASSRTGGGEQFF.

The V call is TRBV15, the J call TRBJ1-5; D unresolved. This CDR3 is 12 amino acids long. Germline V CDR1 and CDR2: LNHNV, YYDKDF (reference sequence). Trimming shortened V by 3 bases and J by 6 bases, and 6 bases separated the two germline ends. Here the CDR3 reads CATSSMSQPQHF. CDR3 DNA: TGTGCCACCAGCAGTATGTCTCAGCCCCAGCATTTT.

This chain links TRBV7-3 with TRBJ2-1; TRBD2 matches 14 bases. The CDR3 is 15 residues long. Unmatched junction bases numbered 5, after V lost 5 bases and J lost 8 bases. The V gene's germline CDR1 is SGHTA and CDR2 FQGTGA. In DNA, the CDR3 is TGTGCCAGCAGCCCGACTAGCGGGGGGGGTTATGAGCAGTTCTTC. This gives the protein CASSPTSGGGYEQFF.

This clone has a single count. CDR3 sequence reads: CASSPSAGSQPQHF. CDR3 nucleotide sequence: TGTGCCAGCAGCCCTTCAGCGGGGAGTCAGCCCCAGCATTTT. The gene calls are TRBV3-1 (or the pseudogene TRBV3-2) and TRBJ1-5; no firm D call. Germline V lookup: CDR1 LGHDT, CDR2 YNNKEL (reference sequence). V gave up 4 bases and J gave up 6 bases, with 13 bases separating them. This CDR3 region has 14 residues.

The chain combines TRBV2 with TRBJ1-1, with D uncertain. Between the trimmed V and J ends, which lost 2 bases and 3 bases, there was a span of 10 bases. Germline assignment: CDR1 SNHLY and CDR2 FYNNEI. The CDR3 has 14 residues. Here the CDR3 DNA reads TGTGCCAGCAGTGAAAGACGCGGGGACACTGAAGCTTTCTTT. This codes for CASSERRGDTEAFF.

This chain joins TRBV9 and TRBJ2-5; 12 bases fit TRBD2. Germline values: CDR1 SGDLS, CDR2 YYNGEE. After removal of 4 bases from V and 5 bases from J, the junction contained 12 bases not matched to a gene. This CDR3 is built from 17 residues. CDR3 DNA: TGTGCCAGCAGCTACTCTAGCGGGGGGGGTCCTTGGGAGACCCAGTACTTC. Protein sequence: CASSYSSGGGPWETQYF.

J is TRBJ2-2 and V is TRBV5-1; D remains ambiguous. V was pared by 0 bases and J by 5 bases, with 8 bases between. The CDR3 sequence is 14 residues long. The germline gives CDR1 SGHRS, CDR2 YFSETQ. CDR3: CASSLVDATGELFF. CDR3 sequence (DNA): TGCGCCAGCAGCTTGGTTGACGCGACCGGGGAGCTGTTTTTT.

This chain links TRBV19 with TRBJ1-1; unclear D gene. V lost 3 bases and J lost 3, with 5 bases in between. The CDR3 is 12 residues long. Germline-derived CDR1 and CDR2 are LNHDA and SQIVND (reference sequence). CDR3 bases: TGTGCCAGTAGTATCAGCTACACTGAAGCTTTCTTT. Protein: CASSISYTEAFF.

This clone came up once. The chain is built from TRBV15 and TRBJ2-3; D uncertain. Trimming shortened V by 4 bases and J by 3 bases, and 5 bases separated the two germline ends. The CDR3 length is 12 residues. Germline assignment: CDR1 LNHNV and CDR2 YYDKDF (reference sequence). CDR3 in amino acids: CATSTRTDTQYF. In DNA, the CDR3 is TGTGCCACCAGCACCAGGACAGATACGCAGTATTTT. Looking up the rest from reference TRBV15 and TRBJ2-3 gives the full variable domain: DAMVIQNPRYQVTQFGKPVTLSCSQTLNHNVMYWYQQKSSQAPKLLFHYYDKDFNNEADTPDNFQSRRPNTSFCFLDIRSPGLGDTAMYLCATSTRTDTQYFGPGTRLTVL.

As DNA, the CDR3 is TGCGCCAGCAGCCGAAGGACTAGCGGGGGGGGTCGGGCCACAGATACGCAGTATTTT. Translation: CASSRRTSGGGRATDTQYF. The rearrangement uses TRBV4-1 and TRBJ2-3; 15 nucleotides agree with TRBD2. The CDR3 consists of 19 residues. The V and J ends lost 4 bases and 2 bases, in that order; junction bases with no gene match: 10. Germline V gene data show CDR1 as MGHRA and CDR2 as YSYEKL.

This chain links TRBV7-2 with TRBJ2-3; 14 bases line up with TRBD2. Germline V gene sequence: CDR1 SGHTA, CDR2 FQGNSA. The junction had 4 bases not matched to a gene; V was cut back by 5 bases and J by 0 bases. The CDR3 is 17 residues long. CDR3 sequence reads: CASSRGLAGVSTDTQYF. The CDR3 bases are TGTGCCAGCAGCCGGGGACTAGCGGGGGTTAGCACAGATACGCAGTATTTT.

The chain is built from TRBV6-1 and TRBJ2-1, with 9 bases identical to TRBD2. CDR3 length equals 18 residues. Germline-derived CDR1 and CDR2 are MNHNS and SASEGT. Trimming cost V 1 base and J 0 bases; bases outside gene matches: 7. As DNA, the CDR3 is TGTGCCAGCAGTGAAGTCTTGCTAGCGGGGACCTCCTACAATGAGCAGTTCTTC. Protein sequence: CASSEVLLAGTSYNEQFF.

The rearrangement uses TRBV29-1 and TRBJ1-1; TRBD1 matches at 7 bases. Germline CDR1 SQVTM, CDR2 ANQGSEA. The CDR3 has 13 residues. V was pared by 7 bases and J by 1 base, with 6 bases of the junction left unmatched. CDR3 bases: TGCAGCGCTGATCGGACAGGGAACACTGAAGCTTTCTTT. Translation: CSADRTGNTEAFF.

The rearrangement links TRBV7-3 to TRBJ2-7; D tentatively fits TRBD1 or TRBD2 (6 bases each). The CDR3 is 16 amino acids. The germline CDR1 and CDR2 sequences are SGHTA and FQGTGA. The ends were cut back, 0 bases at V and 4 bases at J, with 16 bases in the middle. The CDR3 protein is CASSLTGQGRLYEQYF. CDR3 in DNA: TGTGCCAGCAGCTTAACAGGGCAGGGGAGGCTATACGAGCAGTACTTC.

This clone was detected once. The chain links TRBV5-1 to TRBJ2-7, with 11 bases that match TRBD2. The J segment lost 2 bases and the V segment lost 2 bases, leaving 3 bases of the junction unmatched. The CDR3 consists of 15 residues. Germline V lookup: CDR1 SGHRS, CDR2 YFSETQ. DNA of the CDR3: TGCGCCAGCAGCTTTGGGACTAGCGGAACCTACGAGCAGTACTTC. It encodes CASSFGTSGTYEQYF.

CDR3 DNA: TGTGCCAGCAGTGAGTATCATGCTACATCCGAGCAGTACTTC. This encodes CASSEYHATSEQYF. The chain employs TRBV6-1 and TRBJ2-7, with D hard to call. CDR1 is MNHNS, CDR2 SASEGT, per germline. The V end lost 3 bases, the J end lost 6 bases, and 15 bases lay between the germline ends. The CDR3 runs to 14 residues.

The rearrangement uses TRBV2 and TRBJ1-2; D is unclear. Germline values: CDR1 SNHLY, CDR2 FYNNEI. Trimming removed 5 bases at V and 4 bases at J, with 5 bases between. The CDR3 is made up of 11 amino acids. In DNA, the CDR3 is TGTGCCAGCAGTAGTTCCTATGGCTACACCTTC. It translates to CASSSSYGYTF.

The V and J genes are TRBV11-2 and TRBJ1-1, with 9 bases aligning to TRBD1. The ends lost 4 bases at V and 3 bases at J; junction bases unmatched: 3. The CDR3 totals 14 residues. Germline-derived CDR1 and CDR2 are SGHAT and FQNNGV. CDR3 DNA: TGTGCCAGCAGCTACAACAGGGGGCACACTGAAGCTTTCTTT. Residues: CASSYNRGHTEAFF.

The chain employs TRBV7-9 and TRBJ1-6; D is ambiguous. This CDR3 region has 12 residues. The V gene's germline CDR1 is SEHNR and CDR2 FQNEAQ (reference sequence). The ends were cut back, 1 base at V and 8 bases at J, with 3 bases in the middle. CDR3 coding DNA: TGTGCCAGCAGCTTAGGGTATTCACCCCTCCACTTT. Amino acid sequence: CASSLGYSPLHF.

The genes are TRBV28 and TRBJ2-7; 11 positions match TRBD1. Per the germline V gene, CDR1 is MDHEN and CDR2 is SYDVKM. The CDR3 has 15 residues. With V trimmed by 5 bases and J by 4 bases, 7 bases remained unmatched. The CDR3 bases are TGTGCCAGCAGTAGAGCCGGGACAGGGGGATACGAGCAGTACTTC. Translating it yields CASSRAGTGGYEQYF.

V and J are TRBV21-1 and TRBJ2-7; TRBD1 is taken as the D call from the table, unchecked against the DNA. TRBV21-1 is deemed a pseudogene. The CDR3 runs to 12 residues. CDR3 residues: CASSKGHYEQYF. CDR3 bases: TGTGCCAGCAGCAAAGGACACTACGAGCAGTACTTC.